The next 16 T cell receptor beta chains were all read from a single sample in a study of blood T cell repertoires in COVID-19 (dated by TCRdb to 2020 to 2021). The library was prepared using the immunoSEQ multiplex PCR assay. This immuneACCESS table, as held by TCRdb, lists in-frame sequences with V and J called but not all clones. Of the missing ones, under half trace to an unresolved V gene in checked studies; the others have no known cause. Here the sample has over 90,000 clones; around 73% occur a single time. Around 9.8% of the sample is taken by the ten largest. The sequenced sample was peripheral blood. The receptors originated from a man between 60 and 75 years old with active or convalescent COVID-19.

The chain links TRBV4-3 to TRBJ2-3, with 9 bases lining up with TRBD2. CDR3 length: 15 residues. Trimming removed 6 bases from V and 2 bases from J; junction bases left unmatched: 6. CDR1 and CDR2 (germline): LGHNA, YSLEER. The CDR3 is CASSEAGGPTDTQYF. The DNA for the CDR3 is TGCGCCAGCAGTGAGGCGGGAGGGCCCACAGATACGCAGTATTTT.

This clone was observed once. The CDR3 loop reads CASSLAQYSYNEQFF. DNA of the CDR3: TGTGCCAGCAGCTTGGCTCAGTACTCCTACAATGAGCAGTTCTTC. The chain has TRBV5-4 and TRBJ2-1; D not certain. V was trimmed by 0 bases and J by 0 bases, leaving 7 bases between them. CDR1 is SGHNT and CDR2 is YYREEE in the germline V gene (reference sequence). The CDR3 spans 15 residues. Supplemented by reference TRBV5-4 and TRBJ2-1, the full variable domain reads ETGVTQSPTHLIKTRGQQVTLRCSSQSGHNTVSWYQQALGQGPQFIFQYYREEENGRGNFPPRFSGLQFPNYSSELNVNALELDDSALYLCASSLAQYSYNEQFFGPGTRLTVL.

The chain has TRBV7-9 and TRBJ2-7; D is perhaps TRBD1 (7 bases). The CDR3 sequence is 16 residues long. Germline V gene data show CDR1 as SEHNR and CDR2 as FQNEAQ (reference sequence). V was trimmed by 5 bases and J by 1 base, leaving 18 bases between them. CDR3: CASSHPGAGGSYEQYF. CDR3 coding DNA: TGTGCCAGCAGCCATCCTGGGGCAGGGGGGTCCTACGAGCAGTACTTC.

The genes are TRBV12-3 or TRBV12-4 and TRBJ1-2, with D unclear. Between the trimmed V and J ends, which lost 6 bases and 8 bases, there was a span of 13 bases. The CDR3 sequence is 12 residues long. The CDR3 here is CASSDRAEGYTF. Here the CDR3 DNA reads TGTGCCAGCAGCGACCGAGCGGAGGGCTACACCTTC.

V is TRBV5-4 and J is TRBJ1-1, with TRBD1 identical over 8 bases. The ends lost 2 bases at V and 4 bases at J; junction bases unmatched: 7. This CDR3 contains 15 residues. The germline CDR1 and CDR2 sequences are SGHNT and YYREEE (reference sequence). CDR3 loop: CASSLPGTGGTEAFF. CDR3 bases: TGTGCCAGCAGCTTACCTGGGACAGGTGGCACTGAAGCTTTCTTT.

The V and J genes are TRBV20-1 and TRBJ2-7; 7 bases match TRBD1. CDR3 length equals 14 residues. CDR1 DFQATT and CDR2 SNEGSKA come from the germline V gene (reference sequence). Losses at the gene ends were 3 bases for V and 4 bases for J; bases not matched to a gene: 9. The CDR3 nucleotides are TGCAGTGCTAGTCTCCGAGGGGGCAGGTACGAGCAGTACGTC. Translated: CSASLRGGRYEQYV.

The chain carries TRBV9 and TRBJ1-2, with D unclear. V dropped 2 bases and J dropped 5 bases, with 13 bases sitting between them. Per the germline V gene, CDR1 is SGDLS and CDR2 is YYNGEE. This CDR3 has 14 amino acids. The CDR3: CASSVNLQTYGYTF. The CDR3 DNA is TGTGCCAGCAGCGTCAACCTCCAAACTTATGGCTACACCTTC.

This rearrangement joins TRBV6-2 or TRBV6-3 to TRBJ1-5; D remains unclear. CDR1 is MNHEY, CDR2 SVGEGT, per germline. Trimming pared 6 bases from V and 0 bases from J, leaving 9 bases between. This CDR3 has 14 residues. In nucleotides, the CDR3 is TGTGCCAGCAGCCTTAGTTATAGCAATCAGCCCCAGCATTTT. Its translation: CASSLSYSNQPQHF.

Worth noting for this clone: Other DNA sequences in this sample translate to the same CDR3. The rearrangement joins TRBV3-1 (or the pseudogene TRBV3-2) to TRBJ1-1; 7 bases are a match to TRBD1. V shed 4 bases and J 4 bases; nucleotides not matched to a gene: 3. The CDR3 runs 13 residues. Per the germline V gene, CDR1 is LGHDT and CDR2 is YNNKEL (reference sequence). The CDR3, as DNA: TGTGCCAGCAGCCTGACAGGGTCCACTGAAGCTTTCTTT. Its protein product is CASSLTGSTEAFF.

The chain employs TRBV5-1 and TRBJ2-2, with TRBD2 identical over 7 bases. CDR3 length: 15 residues. Germline values: CDR1 SGHRS, CDR2 YFSETQ. After removal of 7 bases from V and 6 bases from J, the junction contained 12 bases not matched to a gene. The CDR3, as DNA: TGCGCCAGCTCTGGCGGGGCGGGAGTCTCCGGGGAGCTGTTTTTT. As protein: CASSGGAGVSGELFF. Drawing the rest from reference TRBV5-1 and TRBJ2-2, the complete variable domain is KAGVTQTPRYLIKTRGQQVTLSCSPISGHRSVSWYQQTPGQGLQFLFEYFSETQRNKGNFPGRFSGRQFSNSRSEMNVSTLELGDSALYLCASSGGAGVSGELFFGEGSRLTVL.

The chain combines TRBV27 with TRBJ2-7; a weak D match, TRBD2 (5 bases). CDR1 is MNHEY, CDR2 SMNVEV, per germline (reference sequence). V was cut by 3 bases and J by 6 bases, with 12 bases left in between. The CDR3 extends over 13 amino acids. DNA for the CDR3: TGTGCCAGCAGTTTGACTACCGTCGGCGAGCAGTACTTC. Its translation: CASSLTTVGEQYF.

The J gene is TRBJ1-6, the V gene TRBV2; the match to TRBD1 covers 7 bases. Germline CDR1 SNHLY, CDR2 FYNNEI. The CDR3 has 15 amino acids. The trim removed 4 bases at V and 10 bases at J, leaving 10 bases unmatched. In DNA form, the CDR3 reads TGTGCCAGCAGTGGCGGACAGGCGGATTGGTCACCCCTCCACTTT. Its protein is CASSGGQADWSPLHF.

The CDR3 loop is CASSPGLAGGFTGELFF. CDR3 in DNA: TGTGCCAGCAGCCCTGGTTTAGCGGGAGGATTCACCGGGGAGCTGTTTTTT. This chain connects TRBV5-4 to TRBJ2-2; 10 bases agree with TRBD2. With 4 bases clipped from V and 4 bases from J, the junction kept 10 bases outside the gene matches. This CDR3 is built from 17 residues. The germline V gene encodes CDR1 SGHNT and CDR2 YYREEE (reference sequence).

This rearrangement joins TRBV4-3 to TRBJ1-2; 8 nucleotides line up with TRBD1. This CDR3 region has 15 residues. The V gene's germline CDR1 is LGHNA and CDR2 YSLEER. V lost 5 bases, J lost 1 base, and 6 bases stayed unmatched. CDR3 in amino acids: CASSNRDRLNYGYTF. As DNA, the CDR3 is TGCGCCAGCAGCAACCGGGACAGGCTTAACTATGGCTACACCTTC.

This clone has just one count. The rearrangement uses TRBV15 and TRBJ2-7; D is perhaps TRBD1 (6 bases). This CDR3 is 13 amino acids long. Trimming left V 0 bases short and J 6 bases short, with 9 bases between. Germline V gives CDR1 LNHNV, CDR2 YYDKDF (reference sequence). CDR3: CATSRDKGVEQYF. CDR3 bases: TGTGCCACCAGCAGAGATAAGGGGGTCGAGCAGTACTTC.

The rearrangement uses TRBV12-3 or TRBV12-4 and TRBJ2-1; D perhaps matches TRBD1 (5 bases). The CDR3 length is 13 residues. The V and J ends lost 0 bases and 7 bases respectively, with 7 bases between them. The CDR3 DNA is TGTGCCAGCAGTTTAGCAGGGGCTAATGAGCAGTTCTTC. Translated, it gives CASSLAGANEQFF.